This passage covers 4 T cell receptor beta chains from one sample sequenced in a study of control samples from healthy donors and cancer patients. Clones were read by immunoSEQ multiplex PCR, and TCRdb kept only the in-frame ones, dropping some. The table lists about 410,000 clones, around 90% of them singletons. The material sequenced was PBMCs. The source of these receptors is a man in his forties with head and neck cancer.

V usage is TRBV5-1 and J usage is TRBJ2-1, with 10 bases that match TRBD2. This CDR3 contains 16 residues. V shed 0 bases and J 9 bases; nucleotides not matched to a gene: 9. Germline values: CDR1 SGHRS, CDR2 YFSETQ. CDR3 sequence: CASSLVSSGRRGEQFF. CDR3 DNA sequence: TGCGCCAGCAGCTTGGTGTCTAGCGGGAGACGGGGTGAGCAGTTCTTC. Drawing the rest from reference TRBV5-1 and TRBJ2-1, the complete variable domain is KAGVTQTPRYLIKTRGQQVTLSCSPISGHRSVSWYQQTPGQGLQFLFEYFSETQRNKGNFPGRFSGRQFSNSRSEMNVSTLELGDSALYLCASSLVSSGRRGEQFFGPGTRLTVL.

The chain recombines TRBV6-5 with TRBJ1-3; the D gene is possibly TRBD1 (5 bases). Per germline, CDR1 MNHEY and CDR2 SVGAGI. With 6 bases removed from V and 2 bases from J, the gap between germline ends came to 11 bases. The CDR3 sequence is 14 residues long. CDR3 in DNA: TGTGCCAGCAGCGCCCCAGGGACTGGAAACACCATATATTTT. Translation gives CASSAPGTGNTIYF.

This sequence joins TRBV24-1 and TRBJ2-7, with a possible D match to TRBD1 (6 bases). There are 12 residues in the CDR3. V was cut by 7 bases and J by 3 bases, with 9 bases left in between. Germline CDR1 is KGHDR and CDR2 is SFDVKD. The CDR3 sequence: CATSEQGYEQYF. CDR3 DNA: TGTGCCACCAGCGAACAGGGCTACGAGCAGTACTTC.

This clone was seen only once. The chain joins TRBV19 to TRBJ2-5; 10 bases line up with TRBD1. From germline, CDR1 is LNHDA and CDR2 SQIVND (reference sequence). V was clipped by 6 bases and J by 5 bases; unmatched bases: 6. This CDR3 has 14 residues. The CDR3 DNA is TGTGCCAGTAGACTGACAGGGGGCGGCGAGACCCAGTACTTC. Amino acid sequence: CASRLTGGGETQYF.